This TCR beta chain was identified in a study of cytomegalovirus exposure and HLA in healthy donors. Study information: A subsequent analysis stated that the 120 or so validation repertoires were run on the same platform as the approximately 710 first-cohort repertoires. Points from the study as a whole: The investigators catalogued some 160 TCR beta chains as cytomegalovirus-associated.

This clone occurred once. Its matching antigen is unknown. Method: immunoSEQ multiplex PCR; TCRdb's copy keeps in-frame clones and lacks some. The sample has 66,000 or so clones, 95% to 98% seen once. The receptor's source is a woman aged 18-29 years in good health and CMV-seropositive. The sample comprised PBMCs.

DNA for the CDR3: TGTGCCAGCAGTTACTCTTGGCGGGAGGGCTACGAGCAGTACTTC. Residues: CASSYSWREGYEQYF. This sequence joins TRBV6-5 and TRBJ2-7; 9 bases fit TRBD2. V was clipped by 0 bases and J by 3 bases; unmatched bases: 3. The CDR3 is 15 residues long. Germline-derived CDR1 and CDR2 are MNHEY and SVGAGI.